A selection of T cell receptor beta chains follows, all from one sample in a study of blood T cell repertoires in COVID-19. Profiling relied on immunoSEQ multiplex PCR, and the TCRdb table lists in-frame clones only, not all of them. The data hold 210,000 or so clones, with less than 90% observed a single time. Specimen: peripheral blood. These receptors came from a man in his forties with active or convalescent COVID-19. The CDR3 runs from the conserved cysteine through the conserved F or W. Each record gives: V gene, clone size, D gene, J gene, CDR3 length, CDR3 protein, CDR3 DNA. The D gene is left open where the match is weak. Rows may omit the clone size; those that give it use once, few, many or a size class.

TRBV27,once,TRBD2,TRBJ2-3,19,CASSLFSGAAGGITDTQYF,TGTGCCAGCAGTTTATTCTCTGGCGCAGCGGGAGGAATCACAGATACGCAGTATTTT
TRBV19,.,TRBD1,TRBJ2-7,15,CASSIVGTGAGEQYF,TGTGCCAGTAGTATAGTCGGGACAGGAGCAGGTGAGCAGTACTTC
TRBV4-1,once,.,TRBJ2-1,15,CASSGGLGSYNEQFF,TGCGCCAGCAGCGGAGGCCTCGGCTCCTACAATGAGCAGTTCTTC
TRBV27,.,.,TRBJ2-7,14,CASRFMAPPYEQYF,TGTGCCAGCAGATTTATGGCCCCCCCCTACGAGCAGTACTTC
TRBV19,once,.,TRBJ1-1,12,CASRDKNTEAFF,TGTGCCAGTAGGGACAAGAACACTGAAGCTTTCTTT
TRBV28,.,TRBD1,TRBJ2-1,14,CASRMDRGYNEQFF,TGTGCCAGCAGGATGGACAGGGGATACAATGAGCAGTTCTTC
TRBV9,.,.,TRBJ2-5,15,CASSVAPGGVETQYF,TGTGCCAGCAGCGTAGCTCCGGGGGGCGTAGAGACCCAGTACTTC
TRBV5-1,.,.,TRBJ1-5,13,CASSLSGSQPQHF,TGCGCCAGCAGCTTATCAGGTTCCCAGCCCCAGCATTTT
TRBV28,.,TRBD1,TRBJ1-2,14,CASSLEGQSYGYTF,TGTGCCAGCAGTTTAGAGGGACAGAGCTATGGCTACACCTTC
TRBV19,once,.,TRBJ2-2,15,CASRYRRTDTGELFF,TGTGCCAGTAGGTATAGGAGGACAGACACCGGGGAGCTGTTTTTT
TRBV11-2,.,.,TRBJ1-2,14,CASSLARSTYGYTF,TGTGCCAGCAGCTTAGCCAGATCCACCTATGGCTACACCTTC
TRBV29-1,.,TRBD1,TRBJ2-7,12,CSVRGQGHEQYF,TGCAGCGTTCGCGGACAGGGCCACGAGCAGTACTTC
TRBV27,once,.,TRBJ1-6,17,CASSLWGGDSYNSPLHF,TGTGCCAGCAGTTTATGGGGAGGAGACTCCTATAATTCACCCCTCCACTTT
TRBV19,.,TRBD1,TRBJ1-4,17,CASSVRGQGAMDEKLFF,TGTGCCAGTTCGGTTCGTGGACAGGGGGCTATGGATGAAAAACTGTTTTTT
TRBV28,.,.,TRBJ2-1,14,CASNELAHNNEQFF,TGTGCCAGCAATGAGCTAGCACATAACAATGAGCAGTTCTTC
TRBV5-6,.,.,TRBJ1-4,13,CASSSGVAEKLFF,TGTGCCAGCAGTTCGGGTGTAGCCGAAAAACTGTTTTTT
TRBV3-1/TRBV3-2,.,TRBD1,TRBJ2-7,15,CASSPHRDRVPEQYF,TGTGCCAGCAGCCCCCACCGGGACAGGGTCCCCGAGCAGTACTTC
TRBV3-1/TRBV3-2,.,.,TRBJ1-2,14,CASSQVSGGNGYTF,TGTGCCAGCAGCCAAGTCTCGGGAGGGAATGGCTACACCTTC
TRBV14,.,TRBD2,TRBJ2-3,15,CASSPGTTSTDTQYF,TGTGCCAGCAGTCCCGGGACTACAAGCACAGATACGCAGTATTTT
TRBV24-1,.,TRBD1,TRBJ2-2,14,CATEGQGYTGELFF,TGTGCCACTGAAGGACAGGGATACACCGGGGAGCTGTTTTTT
TRBV7-9,.,TRBD1,TRBJ1-5,19,CASSPTQGQGASMDQPQHF,TGTGCCAGCAGCCCGACCCAGGGACAGGGGGCTAGTATGGATCAGCCCCAGCATTTT
TRBV19,.,.,TRBJ1-2,15,CASSIQPGLGYGYTF,TGTGCCAGTAGTATACAACCGGGACTGGGGTATGGCTACACCTTC
TRBV19,.,TRBD2,TRBJ2-3,17,CASSMLPSGRATDTQYF,TGTGCCAGTAGTATGCTTCCTAGCGGGAGAGCTACAGATACGCAGTATTTT
TRBV15,.,.,TRBJ2-2,16,CATRRSLGEGAGELFF,TGTGCCACCAGGAGGTCGCTCGGTGAGGGGGCCGGGGAGCTGTTTTTT
TRBV29-1,.,TRBD1,TRBJ2-7,14,CSVARDRGPYEQYF,TGCAGCGTTGCCCGGGACAGGGGGCCGTACGAGCAGTACTTC
TRBV29-1,.,TRBD1,TRBJ1-1,15,CSVDPDRGSVTEAFF,TGCAGCGTTGACCCGGACAGGGGGTCCGTTACTGAAGCTTTCTTT
TRBV11-3,.,.,TRBJ2-2,15,CASSLVRGFSGELFF,TGTGCCAGCAGCTTAGTGAGAGGGTTTTCCGGGGAGCTGTTTTTT
TRBV6-6,.,TRBD1,TRBJ1-1,14,CASSRVTGDTEAFF,TGTGCCAGCAGTCGAGTCACAGGGGACACTGAAGCTTTCTTT
TRBV28,.,TRBD2,TRBJ2-1,16,CASTSSGLAEAPEQFF,TGTGCCAGCACCTCCTCGGGACTAGCGGAAGCTCCTGAGCAGTTCTTC
TRBV7-3,.,.,TRBJ2-3,16,CASSLMASTSTDTQYF,TGTGCCAGCAGCTTAATGGCATCAACAAGCACAGATACGCAGTATTTT
TRBV15,.,.,TRBJ2-7,16,CATSVRWTDRTYEQYF,TGTGCCACCAGCGTCCGCTGGACAGATCGGACCTACGAGCAGTACTTC
TRBV5-1,.,.,TRBJ2-5,15,CASRPGHSLGETQYF,TGCGCCAGCCGACCCGGACATTCCCTTGGAGAGACCCAGTACTTC
TRBV6-4,.,.,TRBJ2-1,15,CASSVAWGGYNEQFF,TGTGCCAGCAGCGTGGCGTGGGGAGGCTACAATGAGCAGTTCTTC
TRBV27,.,.,TRBJ2-7,14,CASKGGNPGGEQYF,TGTGCCAGCAAAGGCGGGAACCCAGGAGGCGAGCAGTACTTC
TRBV19,.,.,TRBJ1-1,13,CASSTMTVEKAFF,TGTGCCAGTAGTACGATGACAGTCGAGAAAGCTTTCTTT
TRBV7-9,.,TRBD1,TRBJ1-2,13,CASSLTGAYGYTF,TGTGCCAGCAGCTTAACAGGGGCATATGGCTACACCTTC
TRBV6-4,.,TRBD1,TRBJ1-2,10,CASYRGHYTF,TGTGCCAGCTACAGGGGGCACTACACCTTC
TRBV2,few,TRBD2,TRBJ2-3,15,CASSEGVAGADTQYF,TGTGCCAGCAGTGAAGGGGTAGCGGGAGCAGATACGCAGTATTTT
TRBV11-1,.,TRBD1,TRBJ2-7,15,CASSRAGTGFYEQYF,TGTGCCAGCTCTAGGGCCGGGACAGGGTTCTACGAGCAGTACTTC
TRBV3-1/TRBV3-2,few,.,TRBJ1-6,13,CASGPGRHSPLHF,TGTGCCAGCGGGCCAGGGAGGCATTCACCCCTCCACTTT
TRBV30,.,.,TRBJ1-2,15,CAWRGLDSPNYGYTF,TGTGCCTGGCGTGGCCTCGACAGCCCTAACTATGGCTACACCTTC
TRBV27,.,TRBD1,TRBJ1-5,16,CASSLSGQAYNQPQHF,TGTGCCAGCAGTTTATCGGGACAGGCGTACAATCAGCCCCAGCATTTT
TRBV18,.,.,TRBJ1-1,15,CASSPRSGSGTEAFF,TGTGCCAGCTCACCACGTTCCGGCTCGGGCACTGAAGCTTTCTTT
TRBV6-1,.,.,TRBJ2-6,18,CASSALALTTSGANVLTF,TGTGCCAGCAGTGCCCTAGCTCTAACAACCTCTGGGGCCAACGTCCTGACTTTC
TRBV27,.,TRBD2,TRBJ2-3,14,CASSLYGGSDTQYF,TGTGCCAGCAGTTTATACGGGGGGAGCGATACGCAGTATTTT